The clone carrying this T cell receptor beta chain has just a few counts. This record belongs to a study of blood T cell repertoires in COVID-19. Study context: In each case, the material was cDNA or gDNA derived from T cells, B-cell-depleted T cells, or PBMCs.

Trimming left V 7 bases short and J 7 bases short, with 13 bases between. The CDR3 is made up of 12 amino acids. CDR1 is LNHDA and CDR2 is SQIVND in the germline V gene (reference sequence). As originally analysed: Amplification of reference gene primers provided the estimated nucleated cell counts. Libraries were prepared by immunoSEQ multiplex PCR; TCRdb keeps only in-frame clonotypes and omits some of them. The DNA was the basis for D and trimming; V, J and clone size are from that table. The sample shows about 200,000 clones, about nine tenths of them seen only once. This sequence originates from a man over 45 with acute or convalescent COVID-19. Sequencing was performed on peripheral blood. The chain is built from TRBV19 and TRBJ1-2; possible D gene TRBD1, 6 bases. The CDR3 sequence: CASKDRSAGYTF. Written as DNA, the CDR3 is TGTGCCAGTAAGGACAGATCAGCTGGCTACACCTTC.